This T cell receptor (beta chain) was sequenced during a study of blood T cells in healthy people across ages. General study findings and limits: In long-lived donors, naive CD4+ cell counts and diversity exceeded those of aged donors.

Germline lookup yields CDR1 SGHTA and CDR2 FQGNSA. The V and J ends lost 8 bases and 1 base respectively, with 15 bases between them. This CDR3 region has 15 residues. As to this clonotype: Its matching antigen is unknown.

The second PCR ran about 6 to 12 cycles with a sample-barcoded 5' primer and J-beta primers. A single record per CDR3 protein comes from TCRdb applying MiXCR to the 5' RACE reads. The sample shows 2 million or so distinct CDR3 sequences, 40% to 55% of them seen only once. The clonotype comes from a woman aged 35 to 49 in good health. The chain is built from TRBV7-2 and TRBJ2-1; possibly TRBD2 for D (7 bases). The source material was blood. CDR3 coding DNA: TGTGCCAGCGCGTTTGCGGGGGCTTCCTACAATGAGCAGTTCTTC. Its translation: CASAFAGASYNEQFF.